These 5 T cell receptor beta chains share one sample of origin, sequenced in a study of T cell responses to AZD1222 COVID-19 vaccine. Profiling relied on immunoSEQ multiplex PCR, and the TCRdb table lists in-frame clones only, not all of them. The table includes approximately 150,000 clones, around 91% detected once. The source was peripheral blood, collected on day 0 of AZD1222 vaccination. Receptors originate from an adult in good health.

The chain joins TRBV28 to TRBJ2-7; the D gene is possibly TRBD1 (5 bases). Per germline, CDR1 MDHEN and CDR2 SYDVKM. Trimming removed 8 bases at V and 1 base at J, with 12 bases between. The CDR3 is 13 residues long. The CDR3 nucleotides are TGTGCCAGCCCCTTGACAGTTTCCTACGAGCAGTACTTC. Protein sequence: CASPLTVSYEQYF.

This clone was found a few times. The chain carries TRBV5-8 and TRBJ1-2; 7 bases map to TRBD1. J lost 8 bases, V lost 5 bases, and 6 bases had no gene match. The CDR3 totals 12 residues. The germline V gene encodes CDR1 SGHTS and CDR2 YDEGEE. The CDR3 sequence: CASSRTGGGYTF. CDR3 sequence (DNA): TGTGCCAGCAGTAGGACAGGTGGCGGCTACACCTTC.

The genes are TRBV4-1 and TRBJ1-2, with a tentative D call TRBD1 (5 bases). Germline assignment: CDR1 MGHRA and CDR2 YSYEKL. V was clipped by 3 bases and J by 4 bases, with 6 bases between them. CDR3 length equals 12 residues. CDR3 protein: CASSHGTYGYTF. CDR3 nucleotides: TGCGCCAGCAGCCACGGGACCTATGGCTACACCTTC.

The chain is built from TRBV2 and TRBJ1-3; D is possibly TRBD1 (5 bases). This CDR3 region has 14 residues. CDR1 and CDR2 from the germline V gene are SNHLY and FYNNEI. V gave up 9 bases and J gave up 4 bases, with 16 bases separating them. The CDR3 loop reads CASSLLGTGNTIYF. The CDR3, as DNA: TGTGCCAGTTCCTTGTTAGGGACGGGAAACACCATATATTTT.

CDR3 amino acids: CATSRQTMAAGEQFF. The CDR3 nucleotides are TGTGCCACCAGCAGACAAACAATGGCGGCGGGTGAGCAGTTCTTC. The chain has TRBV15 and TRBJ2-1; maybe TRBD2 (5 bases). V was cut by 2 bases and J by 9 bases, with 17 bases left in between. The germline CDR1 and CDR2 sequences are LNHNV and YYDKDF (reference sequence). The CDR3 has 15 amino acids.